This T cell receptor beta chain was identified during a study of CD8+ T cells in alopecia areata. Study details: For the treated group, dosing was oral tofacitinib at 5 to 10 mg twice daily. Dosing with tofacitinib proceeded for 6 to 18 months, followed by 6 months off drug.

Extracted RNA was reverse transcribed, and the resulting cDNA served as sequencing template. The data were produced by immunoSEQ multiplex PCR, yet TCRdb's version contains in-frame clones alone and is incomplete. The profile shows about 110,000 clones, roughly three fifths of them singletons. The treatment was: oral pan-JAK inhibitor, 5-10 mg twice daily. Sorting from PBMCs produced CD4+ and CD8+ T cells. The CDR3 sequence is 14 residues long. V trimming: 0 bases; J trimming: 7 bases; junction bases outside the gene matches: 2. The V gene's germline CDR1 is LGHNA and CDR2 YNFKEQ. The chain combines TRBV4-2 with TRBJ2-4; 8 nucleotides match TRBD2. Sequenced here: CD4+ T cells sorted from blood, sampled at week 24, from a patient treated with tofacitinib. This TCR was sampled from a human donor with alopecia areata. The CDR3 sequence: CASSQDGGANIQYF. CDR3 coding DNA: TGTGCCAGCAGCCAAGACGGGGGGGCTAACATTCAGTACTTC.